This T cell receptor (beta chain) came from a study of T cell responses to AZD1222 COVID-19 vaccine. Trimming took 5 bases from V and 0 from J, leaving 10 bases between them. This CDR3 has 15 residues. Germline CDR1 and CDR2: MNHEY and SVGAGI. Profiled with immunoSEQ multiplex PCR; TCRdb holds only in-frame clones, not every one. The sample has some 280,000 clones, 90% to 95% seen once. This receptor was obtained from an adult who received the AZD1222 COVID-19 vaccine. The material sequenced was peripheral blood, taken 28 days after the second AZD1222 dose. The chain employs TRBV6-5 and TRBJ2-2; D is possibly TRBD2 (6 bases). CDR3 region: CASSLEGANTGELFF. The CDR3 coding sequence is TGTGCCAGCAGTCTGGAGGGCGCGAACACCGGGGAGCTGTTTTTT.